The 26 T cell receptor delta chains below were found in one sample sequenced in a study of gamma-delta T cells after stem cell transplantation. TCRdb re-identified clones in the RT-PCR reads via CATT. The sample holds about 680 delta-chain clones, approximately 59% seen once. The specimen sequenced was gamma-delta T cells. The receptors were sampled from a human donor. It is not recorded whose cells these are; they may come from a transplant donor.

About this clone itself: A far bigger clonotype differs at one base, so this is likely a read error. In nucleotides, the CDR3 is TGTGCTCTTGGGGAACAATCTCACTCCTGGGGGATACTAAACCGGGATGGCACCGATAAACTCACCTTT. It translates to CALGEQSHSWGILNRDGTDKLTF. The chain employs TRDV1 and TRDJ1, with TRDD3 matching 11 bases. This CDR3 is 23 amino acids long. CDR1 and CDR2 (germline): TSWWSYY, QGS.

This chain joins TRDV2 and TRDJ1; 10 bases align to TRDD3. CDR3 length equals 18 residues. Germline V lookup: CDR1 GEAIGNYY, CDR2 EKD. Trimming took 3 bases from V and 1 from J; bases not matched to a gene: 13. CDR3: CACDRIPTGDTLTDKLIF. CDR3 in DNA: TGTGCCTGTGACCGCATTCCTACGGGGGATACGCTCACCGATAAACTCATCTTT.

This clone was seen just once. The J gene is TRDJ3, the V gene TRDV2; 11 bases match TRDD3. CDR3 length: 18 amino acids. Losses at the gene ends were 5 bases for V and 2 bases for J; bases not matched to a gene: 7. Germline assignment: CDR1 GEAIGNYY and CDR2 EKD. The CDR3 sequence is CACVNWGIGAWDTRQMFF. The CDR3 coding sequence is TGTGCCTGTGTCAACTGGGGGATAGGGGCCTGGGACACCCGACAGATGTTTTTC.

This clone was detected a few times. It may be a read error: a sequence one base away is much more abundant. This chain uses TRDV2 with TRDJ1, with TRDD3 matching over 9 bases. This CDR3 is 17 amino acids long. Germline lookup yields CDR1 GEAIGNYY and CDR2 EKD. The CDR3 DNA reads TGTGCCTGTAACACCGCCGGCTGGGGGATGCTCACCGATAAACTCATCTTT. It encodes CACNTAGWGMLTDKLIF.

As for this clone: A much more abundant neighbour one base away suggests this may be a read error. The CDR3, as DNA: TGTGCCTGTGACACCACCGGCTGGGGGATGCTCACCGATAAACTCATCTTT. Translated, it gives CACDTTGWGMLTDKLIF. The rearrangement links TRDV2 to TRDJ1; 9 bases agree with TRDD3. After removal of 0 bases from V and 1 base from J, the junction contained 8 bases not matched to a gene. Germline CDR1 GEAIGNYY, CDR2 EKD. This CDR3 is 17 amino acids long.

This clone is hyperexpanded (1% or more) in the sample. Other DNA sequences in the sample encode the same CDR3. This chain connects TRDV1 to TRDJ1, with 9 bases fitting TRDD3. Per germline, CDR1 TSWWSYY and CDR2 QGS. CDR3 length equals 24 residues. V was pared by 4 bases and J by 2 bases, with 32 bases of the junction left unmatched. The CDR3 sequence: CALGAPPSSILLGDTRLGTDKLIF. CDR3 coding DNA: TGTGCTCTTGGGGCCCCACCTAGTTCTATTTTACTGGGGGACACCAGGCTCGGGACCGATAAACTCATCTTT.

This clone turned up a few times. CDR3 DNA sequence: TGTGCCTGTGACCCTTGGGGGATACGGGGGACAGCACAACTCTTCTTT. This encodes CACDPWGIRGTAQLFF. The chain has TRDV2 and TRDJ2, with 11 positions matching TRDD3. J gave up 4 bases and V 3 bases, and 6 bases lay outside the gene matches. Per the germline V gene, CDR1 is GEAIGNYY and CDR2 is EKD. The CDR3 runs 16 residues.

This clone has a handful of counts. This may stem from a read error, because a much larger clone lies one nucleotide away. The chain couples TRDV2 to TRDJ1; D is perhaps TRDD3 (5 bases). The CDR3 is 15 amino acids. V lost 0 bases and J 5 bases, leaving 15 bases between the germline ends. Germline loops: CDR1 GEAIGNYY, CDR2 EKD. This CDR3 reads CACDTVTLRDDKLIF. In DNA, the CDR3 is TGTGCCTGTGACACCGTAACGCTACGGGATGATAAACTCATCTTT.

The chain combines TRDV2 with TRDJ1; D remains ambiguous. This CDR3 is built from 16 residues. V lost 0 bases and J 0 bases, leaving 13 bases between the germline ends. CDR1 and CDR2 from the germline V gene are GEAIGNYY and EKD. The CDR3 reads CACDTQYCSYTDKLIF. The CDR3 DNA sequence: TGTGCCTGTGACACCCAGTACTGCTCGTACACCGATAAACTCATCTTT.

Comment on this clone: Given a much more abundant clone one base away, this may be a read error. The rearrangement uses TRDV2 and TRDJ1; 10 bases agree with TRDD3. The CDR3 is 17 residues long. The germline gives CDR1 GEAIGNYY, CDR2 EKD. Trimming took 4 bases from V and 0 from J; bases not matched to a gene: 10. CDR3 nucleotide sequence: TGTGCCTGTGATTCTACTGGGGGATCGCCGTACACCGATAAACTCATCTTT. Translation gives CACDSTGGSPYTDKLIF.

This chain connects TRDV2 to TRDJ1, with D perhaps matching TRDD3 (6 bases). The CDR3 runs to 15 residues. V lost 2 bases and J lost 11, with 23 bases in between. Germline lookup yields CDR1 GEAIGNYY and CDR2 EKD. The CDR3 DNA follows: TGTGCCTGTGACATGCTGGGGATCCCTCCGGGTAACCTCATCTTT. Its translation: CACDMLGIPPGNLIF.

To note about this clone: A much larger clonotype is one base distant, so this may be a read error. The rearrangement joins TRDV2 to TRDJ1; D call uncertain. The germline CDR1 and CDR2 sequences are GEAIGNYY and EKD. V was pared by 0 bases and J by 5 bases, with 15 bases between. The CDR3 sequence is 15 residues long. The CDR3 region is CACDTVTPRGDKLIF. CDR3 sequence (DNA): TGTGCCTGTGACACCGTAACGCCACGGGGTGATAAACTCATCTTT.

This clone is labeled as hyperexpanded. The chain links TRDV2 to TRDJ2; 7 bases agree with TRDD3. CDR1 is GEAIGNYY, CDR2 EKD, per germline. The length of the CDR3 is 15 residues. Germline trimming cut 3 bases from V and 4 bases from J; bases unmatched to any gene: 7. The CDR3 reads CACDLTGDPTAQLFF. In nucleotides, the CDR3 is TGTGCCTGTGACCTTACTGGGGACCCGACAGCACAACTCTTCTTT.

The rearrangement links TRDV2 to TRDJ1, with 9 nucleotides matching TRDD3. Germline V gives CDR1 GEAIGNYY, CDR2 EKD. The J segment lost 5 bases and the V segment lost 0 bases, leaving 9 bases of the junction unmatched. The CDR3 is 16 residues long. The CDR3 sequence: CACDTLGDPHADKLIF. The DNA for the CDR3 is TGTGCCTGTGACACCCTGGGGGATCCCCACGCAGATAAACTCATCTTT.

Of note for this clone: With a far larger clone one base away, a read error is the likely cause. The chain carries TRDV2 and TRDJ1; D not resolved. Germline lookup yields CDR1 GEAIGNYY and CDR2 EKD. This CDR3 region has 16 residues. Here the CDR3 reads CACATLAASDTDKLIF. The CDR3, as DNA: TGTGCCTGTGCCACCCTAGCTGCGTCGGACACCGATAAACTCATCTTT.

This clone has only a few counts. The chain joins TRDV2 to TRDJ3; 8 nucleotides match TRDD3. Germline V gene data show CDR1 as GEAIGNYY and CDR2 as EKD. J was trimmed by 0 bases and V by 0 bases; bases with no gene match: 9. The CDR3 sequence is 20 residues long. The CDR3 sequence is CACDTVLGVASSWDTRQMFF. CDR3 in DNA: TGTGCCTGTGACACCGTACTGGGGGTAGCAAGCTCCTGGGACACCCGACAGATGTTTTTC.

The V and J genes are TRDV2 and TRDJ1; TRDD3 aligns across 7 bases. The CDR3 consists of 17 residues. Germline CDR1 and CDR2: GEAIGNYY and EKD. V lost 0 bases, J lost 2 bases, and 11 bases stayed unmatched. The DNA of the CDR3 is TGTGCCTGTGACACCGTACTGGAGGATACGCGGACCGATAAACTCATCTTT. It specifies CACDTVLEDTRTDKLIF.

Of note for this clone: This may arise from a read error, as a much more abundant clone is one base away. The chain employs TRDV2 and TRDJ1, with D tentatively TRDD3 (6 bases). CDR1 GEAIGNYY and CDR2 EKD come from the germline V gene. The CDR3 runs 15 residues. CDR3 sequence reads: CACDSWGRGTVKLIF. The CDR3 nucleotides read TGTGCCTGTGACAGCTGGGGTCGGGGCACCGTTAAACTCATCTTT.

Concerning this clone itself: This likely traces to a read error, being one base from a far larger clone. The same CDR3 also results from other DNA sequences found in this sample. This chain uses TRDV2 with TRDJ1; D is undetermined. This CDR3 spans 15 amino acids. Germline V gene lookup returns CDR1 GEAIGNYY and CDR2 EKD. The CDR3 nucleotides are TGTGCCTGCGACACCGTAACGCTACGGGGTGATAAACTCATCTTT. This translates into CACDTVTLRGDKLIF.

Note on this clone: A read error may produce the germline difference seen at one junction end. CDR3 nucleotide sequence: TGTGCCTGTGACACACTGGGGGACCCTACCGATAAACTGATCTTT. This gives the protein CACDTLGDPTDKLIF. V is TRDV2 and J is TRDJ1; 9 bases align to TRDD3. The CDR3 consists of 15 residues. CDR1 is GEAIGNYY and CDR2 is EKD in the germline V gene.

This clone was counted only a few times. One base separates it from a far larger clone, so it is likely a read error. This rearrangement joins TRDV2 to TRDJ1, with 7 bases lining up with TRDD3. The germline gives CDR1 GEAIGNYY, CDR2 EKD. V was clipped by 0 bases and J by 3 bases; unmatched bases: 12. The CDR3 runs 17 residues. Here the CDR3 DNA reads TGTGCCTGTGACACCCTGGGGGGCCGGATTAAGGCCGATAAACTCATCTTT. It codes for CACDTLGGRIKADKLIF.

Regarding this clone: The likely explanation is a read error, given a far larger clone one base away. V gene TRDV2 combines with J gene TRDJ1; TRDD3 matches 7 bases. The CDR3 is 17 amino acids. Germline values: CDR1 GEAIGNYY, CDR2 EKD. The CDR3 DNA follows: TGTGCCCGTGACACCCTGGGGGGCCGGATTAAGGGCGATAAACTCATCTTT. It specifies CARDTLGGRIKGDKLIF.

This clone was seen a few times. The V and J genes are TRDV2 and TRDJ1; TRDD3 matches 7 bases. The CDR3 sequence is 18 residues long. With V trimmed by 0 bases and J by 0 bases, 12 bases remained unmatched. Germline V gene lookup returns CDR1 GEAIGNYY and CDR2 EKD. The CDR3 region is CACDTVGGGAQYTDKLIF. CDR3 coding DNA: TGTGCCTGTGACACCGTTGGTGGGGGAGCCCAGTACACCGATAAACTCATCTTT.

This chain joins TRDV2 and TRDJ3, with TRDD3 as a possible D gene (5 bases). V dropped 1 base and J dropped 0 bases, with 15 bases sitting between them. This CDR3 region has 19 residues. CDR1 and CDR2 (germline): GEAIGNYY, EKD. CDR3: CACDTIRDSRSWDTRQMFF. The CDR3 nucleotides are TGTGCCTGTGACACTATTCGGGATTCTCGCTCCTGGGACACCCGACAGATGTTTTTC.

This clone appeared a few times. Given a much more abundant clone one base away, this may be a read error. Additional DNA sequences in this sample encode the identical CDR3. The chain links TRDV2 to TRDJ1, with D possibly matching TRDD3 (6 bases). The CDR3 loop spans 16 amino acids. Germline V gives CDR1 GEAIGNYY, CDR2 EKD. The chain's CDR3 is CACDTVGASYTDKLIF. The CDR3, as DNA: TGTGCCTGCGACACCGTGGGGGCCTCGTACACCGATAAACTCATCTTT.

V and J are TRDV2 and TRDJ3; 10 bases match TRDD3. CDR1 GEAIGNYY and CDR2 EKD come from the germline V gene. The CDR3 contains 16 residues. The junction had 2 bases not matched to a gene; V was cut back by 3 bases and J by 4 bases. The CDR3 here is CACDWGILWDTRQMFF. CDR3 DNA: TGTGCCTGTGACTGGGGGATACTTTGGGACACCCGACAGATGTTTTTC.